Listed below are T cell receptor beta chains from one sample, sequenced in a study of blood T cell repertoires in COVID-19. Assay used: immunoSEQ multiplex PCR; TCRdb lists only in-frame clones, some missing. In the table there are fewer than 250,000 clones, more than 75% of which are singletons. The sample consisted of PBMCs or T cells enriched from blood (not recorded which). The receptors come from a woman aged 45 to 65 with acute COVID-19. Each CDR3 is given with its conserved first and last residue. D genes are given only for firm matches. Rows may omit the clone size; those that give it use once, few, many or a size class.

v_call: TRBV5-1
j_call: TRBJ1-3
clone_size: -
d_call: TRBD1
cdr3_aa: CASSLVGGQGGGNTIYF
cdr3_nt: TGCGCCAGCAGCTTGGTTGGTGGACAGGGAGGTGGAAACACCATATATTTT

v_call: TRBV23-1
j_call: TRBJ2-1
clone_size: -
d_call: TRBD1
cdr3_aa: CASRPGTAYNEQFF
cdr3_nt: TGCGCCAGCAGACCGGGGACAGCCTACAATGAGCAGTTCTTC

v_call: TRBV7-2
j_call: TRBJ1-5
clone_size: -
d_call: -
cdr3_aa: CASSLVAGYSNQPQHF
cdr3_nt: TGTGCCAGCAGCTTAGTGGCAGGCTATAGCAATCAGCCCCAGCATTTT

v_call: TRBV7-6
j_call: TRBJ2-2
clone_size: -
d_call: TRBD2
cdr3_aa: CASSLVRGGVTGELFF
cdr3_nt: TGTGCCAGCAGCTTAGTACGGGGGGGCGTAACCGGGGAGCTGTTTTTT

v_call: TRBV18
j_call: TRBJ1-4
clone_size: few
d_call: TRBD1
cdr3_aa: CASSPQGGEEKLFF
cdr3_nt: TGTGCCAGCTCACCGCAGGGGGGAGAAGAAAAACTGTTTTTT

v_call: TRBV7-9
j_call: TRBJ1-2
clone_size: once
d_call: -
cdr3_aa: CASFRQGFYGYTF
cdr3_nt: TGTGCCAGCTTCCGGCAGGGTTTCTATGGCTACACCTTC

v_call: TRBV6-1
j_call: TRBJ1-5
clone_size: -
d_call: TRBD1
cdr3_aa: CASSEGEQGAHQPQHF
cdr3_nt: TGTGCCAGCAGTGAAGGGGAACAGGGGGCTCATCAGCCCCAGCATTTT

v_call: TRBV12-3/TRBV12-4
j_call: TRBJ2-1
clone_size: once
d_call: -
cdr3_aa: CASIGTFYNEQFF
cdr3_nt: TGTGCCAGCATAGGGACTTTCTACAATGAGCAGTTCTTC

v_call: TRBV6-5
j_call: TRBJ1-1
clone_size: -
d_call: -
cdr3_aa: CASSYSTRLNTEAFF
cdr3_nt: TGTGCCAGCAGTTACTCGACCAGGCTAAACACTGAAGCTTTCTTT

v_call: TRBV5-6
j_call: TRBJ1-2
clone_size: -
d_call: TRBD1
cdr3_aa: CASSRDRYYGYTF
cdr3_nt: TGTGCCAGCAGCCGGGACAGATACTATGGCTACACCTTC

v_call: TRBV19
j_call: TRBJ1-5
clone_size: -
d_call: -
cdr3_aa: CASSMSAAAGGNQPQHF
cdr3_nt: TGTGCCAGTAGTATGAGCGCCGCGGCGGGGGGCAATCAGCCCCAGCATTTT

v_call: TRBV5-5
j_call: TRBJ2-5
clone_size: -
d_call: -
cdr3_aa: CASSLADSQETQYF
cdr3_nt: TGTGCCAGCAGCTTGGCTGACAGCCAAGAGACCCAGTACTTC

v_call: TRBV27
j_call: TRBJ1-5
clone_size: -
d_call: TRBD1
cdr3_aa: CASRPYQGANQPQHF
cdr3_nt: TGTGCCAGCAGACCATATCAGGGGGCGAATCAGCCCCAGCATTTT

v_call: TRBV7-9
j_call: TRBJ1-1
clone_size: few
d_call: -
cdr3_aa: CASSFGGGTEAFF
cdr3_nt: TGTGCCAGCAGCTTTGGCGGCGGAACTGAAGCTTTCTTT

v_call: TRBV4-1
j_call: TRBJ2-2
clone_size: -
d_call: -
cdr3_aa: CASSQDRGSGLTTGELFF
cdr3_nt: TGCGCCAGCAGCCAAGACAGGGGGAGCGGGTTGACCACCGGGGAGCTGTTTTTT

v_call: TRBV29-1
j_call: TRBJ1-2
clone_size: -
d_call: -
cdr3_aa: CSVEDQVSANYGYTF
cdr3_nt: TGCAGCGTTGAAGATCAGGTTTCAGCTAACTATGGCTACACCTTC

v_call: TRBV5-1
j_call: TRBJ1-3
clone_size: -
d_call: TRBD1
cdr3_aa: CASRAEGATGNTIYF
cdr3_nt: TGCGCCAGTAGAGCTGAGGGGGCGACTGGAAACACCATATATTTT

v_call: TRBV19
j_call: TRBJ1-2
clone_size: few
d_call: -
cdr3_aa: CASLKENRVDYGYTF
cdr3_nt: TGTGCCAGCCTTAAAGAGAACAGGGTTGACTATGGCTACACCTTC

v_call: TRBV2
j_call: TRBJ1-2
clone_size: -
d_call: -
cdr3_aa: CASSEALLGGEGYTF
cdr3_nt: TGTGCCAGCAGTGAAGCGCTTCTAGGGGGAGAAGGCTACACCTTC

v_call: TRBV19
j_call: TRBJ1-5
clone_size: -
d_call: -
cdr3_aa: CASSRRGRGVAQPQHF
cdr3_nt: TGTGCCAGTAGCCGAAGGGGCAGGGGAGTGGCTCAGCCCCAGCATTTT

v_call: TRBV5-5
j_call: TRBJ1-1
clone_size: few
d_call: -
cdr3_aa: CASSLRRRDTEAFF
cdr3_nt: TGTGCCAGCAGCTTGAGGAGGAGGGACACTGAAGCTTTCTTT

v_call: TRBV5-1
j_call: TRBJ2-1
clone_size: -
d_call: TRBD1
cdr3_aa: CASSGGQGGNEQFF
cdr3_nt: TGCGCCAGCAGCGGGGGACAGGGCGGCAATGAGCAGTTCTTC

v_call: TRBV3-1/TRBV3-2
j_call: TRBJ2-3
clone_size: -
d_call: TRBD2
cdr3_aa: CASSPPGRLAGKSSTDTQYF
cdr3_nt: TGTGCCAGCAGCCCCCCGGGGAGGCTAGCGGGGAAATCCAGCACAGATACGCAGTATTTT

v_call: TRBV28
j_call: TRBJ1-4
clone_size: -
d_call: -
cdr3_aa: CASSPLRVELFF
cdr3_nt: TGTGCCAGCAGTCCCCTCCGAGTGGAACTGTTTTTT

v_call: TRBV30
j_call: TRBJ1-4
clone_size: -
d_call: -
cdr3_aa: CAWSFQGGEKLFF
cdr3_nt: TGTGCCTGGAGTTTTCAGGGAGGTGAAAAACTGTTTTTT

v_call: TRBV5-1
j_call: TRBJ2-3
clone_size: many
d_call: TRBD2
cdr3_aa: CASSLFSLAGGYSTDTQYF
cdr3_nt: TGCGCCAGCAGCCTATTCTCTTTAGCGGGGGGGTACTCCACAGATACGCAGTATTTT

v_call: TRBV19
j_call: TRBJ2-5
clone_size: -
d_call: -
cdr3_aa: CASSIGREETQYF
cdr3_nt: TGTGCCAGTAGTATTGGCAGGGAAGAGACCCAGTACTTC

v_call: TRBV29-1
j_call: TRBJ1-2
clone_size: -
d_call: TRBD1
cdr3_aa: CSVADRVNYGYTF
cdr3_nt: TGCAGCGTTGCCGACAGGGTAAACTATGGCTACACCTTC

v_call: TRBV28
j_call: TRBJ2-2
clone_size: -
d_call: TRBD2
cdr3_aa: CASSLLLAGADGELFF
cdr3_nt: TGTGCCAGCAGTTTACTGCTAGCGGGGGCGGACGGGGAGCTGTTTTTT

v_call: TRBV5-6
j_call: TRBJ2-5
clone_size: -
d_call: -
cdr3_aa: CASSLLLAIEETQYF
cdr3_nt: TGTGCCAGCAGCTTGTTACTTGCAATAGAAGAGACCCAGTACTTC

v_call: TRBV19
j_call: TRBJ1-2
clone_size: -
d_call: TRBD1
cdr3_aa: CASSIDRGQNYGYTF
cdr3_nt: TGTGCCAGTAGTATTGACAGGGGCCAGAACTATGGCTACACCTTC

v_call: TRBV2
j_call: TRBJ1-2
clone_size: -
d_call: TRBD1
cdr3_aa: CASSGGLGWQGAYGYTF
cdr3_nt: TGTGCCAGCAGTGGGGGATTGGGATGGCAGGGGGCCTATGGCTACACCTTC

v_call: TRBV7-2
j_call: TRBJ2-3
clone_size: -
d_call: TRBD1
cdr3_aa: CASSYQGATATDTQYF
cdr3_nt: TGTGCCAGCAGCTACCAGGGGGCGACGGCCACAGATACGCAGTATTTT

v_call: TRBV5-1
j_call: TRBJ2-3
clone_size: -
d_call: -
cdr3_aa: CASSSFPASGRTDTQYF
cdr3_nt: TGCGCCAGCAGCTCCTTTCCGGCAAGCGGACGCACAGATACGCAGTATTTT

v_call: TRBV9
j_call: TRBJ1-2
clone_size: few
d_call: -
cdr3_aa: CASSVGAYPNYGYTF
cdr3_nt: TGTGCCAGCAGCGTAGGGGCGTACCCTAACTATGGCTACACCTTC

v_call: TRBV5-6
j_call: TRBJ1-5
clone_size: -
d_call: -
cdr3_aa: CASSLSAVGTFSNQPQHF
cdr3_nt: TGTGCCAGCAGCTTAAGTGCGGTCGGCACCTTTAGCAATCAGCCCCAGCATTTT

v_call: TRBV5-1
j_call: TRBJ1-6
clone_size: -
d_call: -
cdr3_aa: CASSLVGDNNSPLHF
cdr3_nt: TGCGCCAGCAGCTTGGTCGGGGACAATAATTCACCCCTCCACTTT

v_call: TRBV7-2
j_call: TRBJ2-5
clone_size: -
d_call: -
cdr3_aa: CASSSSRGNQETQYF
cdr3_nt: TGTGCCAGCAGCTCTTCCAGGGGTAACCAGGAGACCCAGTACTTC

v_call: TRBV27
j_call: TRBJ1-5
clone_size: -
d_call: TRBD1
cdr3_aa: CASRGTGREPQHF
cdr3_nt: TGTGCCAGCAGGGGGACAGGGCGTGAGCCCCAGCATTTT

v_call: TRBV28
j_call: TRBJ1-5
clone_size: -
d_call: -
cdr3_aa: CASTASPPSQPQHF
cdr3_nt: TGTGCCAGCACCGCTTCCCCTCCCAGTCAGCCCCAGCATTTT

v_call: TRBV11-1
j_call: TRBJ1-1
clone_size: -
d_call: -
cdr3_aa: CAARRGNTEAFF
cdr3_nt: TGTGCCGCAAGACGGGGGAACACTGAAGCTTTCTTT

v_call: TRBV9
j_call: TRBJ2-2
clone_size: -
d_call: -
cdr3_aa: CASSDGSRTGELFF
cdr3_nt: TGTGCCAGCAGCGACGGTAGTAGAACTGGGGAGCTGTTTTTT

v_call: TRBV5-4
j_call: TRBJ1-1
clone_size: -
d_call: -
cdr3_aa: CASRPQGVTEAFF
cdr3_nt: TGTGCCAGCAGGCCACAGGGAGTGACTGAAGCTTTCTTT

v_call: TRBV4-1
j_call: TRBJ1-4
clone_size: once
d_call: TRBD1
cdr3_aa: CASSQVGQGTSEKLFF
cdr3_nt: TGCGCCAGCAGCCAAGTCGGACAGGGGACAAGCGAAAAACTGTTTTTT

v_call: TRBV6-5
j_call: TRBJ1-1
clone_size: -
d_call: TRBD1
cdr3_aa: CASSYLDRGIVAFF
cdr3_nt: TGTGCCAGCAGTTACCTGGACAGGGGAATAGTAGCTTTCTTT

v_call: TRBV24-1
j_call: TRBJ1-2
clone_size: -
d_call: -
cdr3_aa: CATSDLAGEGYGYTF
cdr3_nt: TGTGCCACCAGTGATTTGGCAGGGGAGGGCTATGGCTACACCTTC

v_call: TRBV3-1/TRBV3-2
j_call: TRBJ1-2
clone_size: few
d_call: -
cdr3_aa: CASSQVPLTVNYGYTF
cdr3_nt: TGTGCCAGCAGCCAAGTCCCCCTCACAGTTAACTATGGCTACACCTTC

v_call: TRBV4-3
j_call: TRBJ2-5
clone_size: -
d_call: -
cdr3_aa: CASSQGLVRETQYF
cdr3_nt: TGCGCCAGCAGCCAAGGCCTAGTTCGGGAGACCCAGTACTTC

v_call: TRBV9
j_call: TRBJ2-2
clone_size: -
d_call: TRBD1
cdr3_aa: CASSGTGGVSTGELFF
cdr3_nt: TGTGCCAGCAGCGGGACAGGGGGAGTCAGTACCGGGGAGCTGTTTTTT

v_call: TRBV5-1
j_call: TRBJ1-6
clone_size: few
d_call: TRBD1
cdr3_aa: CASSFNPTGGTPRTLHF
cdr3_nt: TGCGCCAGCAGCTTCAATCCCACAGGGGGCACTCCCAGGACCCTCCACTTT

v_call: TRBV5-1
j_call: TRBJ2-3
clone_size: -
d_call: -
cdr3_aa: CASRPGQSTDTQYF
cdr3_nt: TGCGCCAGCCGGCCAGGACAGAGCACAGATACGCAGTATTTT

v_call: TRBV3-1/TRBV3-2
j_call: TRBJ1-1
clone_size: -
d_call: TRBD1
cdr3_aa: CASSQGTGRMNTEAFF
cdr3_nt: TGTGCCAGCAGCCAAGGGACAGGGCGAATGAACACTGAAGCTTTCTTT

v_call: TRBV19
j_call: TRBJ1-5
clone_size: -
d_call: -
cdr3_aa: CATATQGIDQPQHF
cdr3_nt: TGTGCCACCGCAACACAGGGTATTGATCAGCCCCAGCATTTT

v_call: TRBV7-9
j_call: TRBJ1-5
clone_size: -
d_call: -
cdr3_aa: CASSGEVQPQHF
cdr3_nt: TGTGCCAGCAGCGGAGAGGTCCAGCCCCAGCATTTT

v_call: TRBV2
j_call: TRBJ2-1
clone_size: -
d_call: -
cdr3_aa: CASSEPLNNEQFF
cdr3_nt: TGTGCCAGCAGTGAACCTTTAAACAATGAGCAGTTCTTC

v_call: TRBV18
j_call: TRBJ1-5
clone_size: -
d_call: TRBD1
cdr3_aa: CASSPRTGGENNQPQHF
cdr3_nt: TGTGCCAGCTCACCCCGGACAGGGGGCGAGAACAATCAGCCCCAGCATTTT

v_call: TRBV28
j_call: TRBJ1-5
clone_size: -
d_call: TRBD1
cdr3_aa: CASRYNRGDQPQHF
cdr3_nt: TGTGCCAGCAGGTACAACAGGGGGGACCAGCCCCAGCATTTT